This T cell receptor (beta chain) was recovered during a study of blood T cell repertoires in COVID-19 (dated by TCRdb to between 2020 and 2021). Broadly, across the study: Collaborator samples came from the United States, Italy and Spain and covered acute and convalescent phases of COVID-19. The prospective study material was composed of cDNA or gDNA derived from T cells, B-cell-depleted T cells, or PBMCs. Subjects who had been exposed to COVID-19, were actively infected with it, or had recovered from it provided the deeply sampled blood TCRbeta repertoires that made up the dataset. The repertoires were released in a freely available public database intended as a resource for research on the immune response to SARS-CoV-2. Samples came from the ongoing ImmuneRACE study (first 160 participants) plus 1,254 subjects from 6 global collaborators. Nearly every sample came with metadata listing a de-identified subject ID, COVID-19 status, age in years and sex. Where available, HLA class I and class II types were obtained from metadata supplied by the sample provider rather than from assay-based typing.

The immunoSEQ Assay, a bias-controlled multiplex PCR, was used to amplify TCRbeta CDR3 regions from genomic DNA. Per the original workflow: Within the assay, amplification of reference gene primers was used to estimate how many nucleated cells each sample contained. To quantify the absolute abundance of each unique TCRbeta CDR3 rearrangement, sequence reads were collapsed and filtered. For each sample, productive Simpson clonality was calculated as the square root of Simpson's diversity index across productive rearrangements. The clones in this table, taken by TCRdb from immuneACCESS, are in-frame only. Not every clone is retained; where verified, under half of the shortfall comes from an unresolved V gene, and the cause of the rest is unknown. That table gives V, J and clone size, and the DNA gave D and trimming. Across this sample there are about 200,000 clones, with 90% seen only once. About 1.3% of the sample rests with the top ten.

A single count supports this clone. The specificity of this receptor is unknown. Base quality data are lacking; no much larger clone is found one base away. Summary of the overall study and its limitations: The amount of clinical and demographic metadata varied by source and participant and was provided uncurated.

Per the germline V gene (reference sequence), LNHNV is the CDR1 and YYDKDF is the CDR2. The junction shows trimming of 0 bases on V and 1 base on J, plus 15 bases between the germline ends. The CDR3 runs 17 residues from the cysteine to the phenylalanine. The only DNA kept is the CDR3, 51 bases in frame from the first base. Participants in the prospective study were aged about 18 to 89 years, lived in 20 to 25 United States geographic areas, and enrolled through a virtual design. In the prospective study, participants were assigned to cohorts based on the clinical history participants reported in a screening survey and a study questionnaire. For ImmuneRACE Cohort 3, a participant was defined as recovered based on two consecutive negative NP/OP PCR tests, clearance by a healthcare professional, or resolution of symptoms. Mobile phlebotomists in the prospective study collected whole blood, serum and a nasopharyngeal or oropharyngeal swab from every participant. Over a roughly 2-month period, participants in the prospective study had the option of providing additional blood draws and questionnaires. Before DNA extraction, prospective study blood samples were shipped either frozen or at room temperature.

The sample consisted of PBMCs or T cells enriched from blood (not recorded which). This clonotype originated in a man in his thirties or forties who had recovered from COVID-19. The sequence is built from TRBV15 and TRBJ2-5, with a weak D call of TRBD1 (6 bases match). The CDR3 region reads CATSRDPQGKAQETQYF. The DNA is TGTGCCACCAGCAGAGATCCTCAGGGGAAAGCCCAAGAGACCCAGTACTTC.